The 10 T cell receptor beta chains reported below all come from one sample, sequenced in a study of T cell repertoires in cytomegalovirus infection. TCRdb called the reads again in MiXCR, with one record for every CDR3 protein. The sample shows approximately 770,000 distinct CDR3 sequences, about 27% of them seen only once. These TCRs are of unknown antigen specificity. The source was cultured CD8+ T cells from PBMCs, collected from culture after CMV antigen stimulation. Receptor source: a human donor in good health (CMV status not recorded). Some clones in this sample may be carry-over from other donors' samples.

The chain joins TRBV4-1 to TRBJ1-1; D unresolved. Germline V gives CDR1 MGHRA, CDR2 YSYEKL. Trimming pared 3 bases from V and 3 bases from J, leaving 11 bases between. The CDR3 has 14 residues. DNA for the CDR3: TGCGCCAGCAGCCACGTGGGATTGGACACTGAAGCTTTCTTT. Protein product: CASSHVGLDTEAFF.

The rearrangement uses TRBV12-3 or TRBV12-4 and TRBJ2-1; the match to TRBD2 covers 7 bases. The V and J ends lost 6 bases and 2 bases, in that order; junction bases with no gene match: 7. CDR3 length equals 15 residues. The CDR3 loop reads CASSTSALAYNEQFF. CDR3 sequence (DNA): TGTGCCAGCAGCACTAGCGCGTTAGCCTACAATGAGCAGTTCTTC.

This chain links TRBV4-2 with TRBJ1-1; 7 positions match TRBD1. Germline CDR1 reads LGHNA; CDR2 reads YNFKEQ. Trimming removed 2 bases from V and 6 bases from J; junction bases left unmatched: 6. The CDR3 spans 14 residues. Here the CDR3 reads CASSQFLGQPEAFF. The CDR3 bases are TGTGCCAGCAGCCAATTCCTGGGACAGCCTGAAGCTTTCTTT.

Worth noting for this clonotype: A much larger clone is a single base away; this may be a read error. The chain recombines TRBV7-6 with TRBJ1-1; 11 bases agree with TRBD1. This CDR3 has 16 amino acids. After removal of 5 bases from V and 3 bases from J, the junction contained 8 bases not matched to a gene. The germline V gene has CDR1 SGHVS and CDR2 FNYEAQ. The CDR3 bases are TGTGCCAGCAGCCCCCGGACAGGGGGCTCGGACACTGAAGCTTTCTTT. It is translated as CASSPRTGGSDTEAFF.

The chain uses TRBV12-5 and TRBJ1-1, with D perhaps matching TRBD1 (6 bases). Germline CDR1 is LGHNT and CDR2 is FRNRAP. This CDR3 has 17 amino acids. Trimming cost V 7 bases and J 5 bases, with 26 bases left between them. CDR3 nucleotides: TGTGCTAGTGTCCCAAGGGCGGGGGGCCCCCTGAGGACTGAAGCTTTCTTT. Protein product: CASVPRAGGPLRTEAFF.

The CDR3 region is CASNQRGDYEQYV. The CDR3 region has the DNA TGTGCCAGCAACCAACGGGGGGATTACGAGCAGTACGTC. V usage is TRBV28 and J usage is TRBJ2-7, with 7 bases aligning to TRBD2. The CDR3 is 13 amino acids. Germline V gene data show CDR1 as MDHEN and CDR2 as SYDVKM. With V trimmed by 7 bases and J by 4 bases, 7 bases remained unmatched.

There are a few counts of this clonotype. The CDR3 protein is CASRPVPGYGYTF. Here the CDR3 DNA reads TGTGCCAGTAGGCCCGTTCCAGGCTATGGCTACACCTTC. The chain is built from TRBV19 and TRBJ1-2; the D is unclear. Germline CDR1 reads LNHDA; CDR2 reads SQIVND (reference sequence). This CDR3 contains 13 residues. V lost 6 bases and J lost 4, with 12 bases in between. Together with reference TRBV19 and TRBJ1-2, the CDR3 gives the full variable domain: DGGITQSPKYLFRKEGQNVTLSCEQNLNHDAMYWYRQDPGQGLRLIYYSQIVNDFQKGDIAEGYSVSREKKESFPLTVTSAQKNPTAFYLCASRPVPGYGYTFGSGTRLTVV.

The chain is built from TRBV3-1 and TRBJ2-3; unclear D gene. The V end lost 3 bases, the J end lost 5 bases, and 12 bases lay between the germline ends. Germline values: CDR1 LGHDT, CDR2 YNNKEL (reference sequence). This CDR3 is 14 amino acids long. The CDR3 spells CASSQWIAVDTQYF. The CDR3 DNA reads TGTGCCAGCAGCCAGTGGATAGCTGTAGATACGCAGTATTTT.

This clonotype was counted between two and nine times. This chain links TRBV5-1 with TRBJ1-2; tentative D call: TRBD1 (5 bases). CDR3 length: 14 amino acids. V was clipped by 3 bases and J by 3 bases, with 12 bases between them. Germline V lookup: CDR1 SGHRS, CDR2 YFSETQ. The CDR3 protein is CASSWSGTDYGYTF. The CDR3 DNA follows: TGCGCCAGCAGCTGGTCCGGGACCGACTATGGCTACACCTTC.

The rearrangement links TRBV10-3 to TRBJ1-2; no clear D. The V and J ends lost 5 bases and 4 bases respectively, with 8 bases between them. This CDR3 has 12 amino acids. Germline V gives CDR1 ENHRY, CDR2 SYGVKD. The CDR3 sequence: CAISPEAYGYTF. The CDR3 nucleotides are TGTGCCATCAGTCCTGAGGCCTATGGCTACACCTTC.